This TCR beta chain was recorded in a study of high-grade serous ovarian cancer treatment subgroups. Tumor samples were taken before definitive surgery or chemotherapy. Profiled with immunoSEQ multiplex PCR; TCRdb holds only in-frame clones, not every one. The sample has more than 15,000 clones; approximately 73% are singletons. Germline CDR1 SQVTM, CDR2 ANQGSEA. This CDR3 has 14 amino acids. Study-level results: Same-patient tumor repertoires overlapped at roughly 0.11 to 0.79; different patients barely overlapped. Higher neoantigen levels went with greater TCR clonal relatedness. These tumor repertoires lack spatial information from bulk sequencing.

This clone came up once. What it binds is unknown. One end of the junction varies from germline; a read error may be responsible. Other nucleotide sequences from this sample produce the same CDR3. The sequenced sample consisted of tumor tissue. The origin of this receptor is a human donor with high-grade serous ovarian cancer. The chain has TRBV29-1 and TRBJ1-1; maybe TRBD1 (5 bases). The CDR3 nucleotides are TGCAGCGTGCAGGAACAGGCAATGAACACTGAGGCTTTCTTT. This sequence encodes CSVQEQAMNTEAFF.